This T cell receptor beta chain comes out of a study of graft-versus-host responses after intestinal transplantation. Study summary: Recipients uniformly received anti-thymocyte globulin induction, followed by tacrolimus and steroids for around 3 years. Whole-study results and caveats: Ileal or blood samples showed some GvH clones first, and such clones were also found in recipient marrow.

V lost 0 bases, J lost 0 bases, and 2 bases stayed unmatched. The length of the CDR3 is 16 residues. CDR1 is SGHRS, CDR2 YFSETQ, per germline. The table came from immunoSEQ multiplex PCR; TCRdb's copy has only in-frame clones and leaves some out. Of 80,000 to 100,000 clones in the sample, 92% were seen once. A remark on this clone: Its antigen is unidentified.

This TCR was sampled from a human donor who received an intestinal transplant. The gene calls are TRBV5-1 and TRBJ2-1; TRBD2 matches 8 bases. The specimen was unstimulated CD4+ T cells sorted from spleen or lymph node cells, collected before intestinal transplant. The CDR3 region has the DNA TGCGCCAGCAGCTTGGGTGGGACTAGCTCCTACAATGAGCAGTTCTTC. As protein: CASSLGGTSSYNEQFF.